The clone carrying this TCR beta chain was detected many times. What it binds is unknown. The source of the sample is a study of CD8+ T cells in alopecia areata. Looked up from germline, CDR1 is SGHAT and CDR2 is FQDESV (reference sequence). CDR3 size: 12 residues. V lost 2 bases to trimming and J lost 0 bases, with 1 base between them. This sample's treatment: oral pan-JAK inhibitor, 5-10 mg twice daily. It was from alopecia areata patients that lesional scalp punch biopsies and peripheral blood were collected. Extracted from the samples, RNA was reverse transcribed into cDNA to serve as the sequencing template. The protocol was immunoSEQ multiplex PCR, while the TCRdb copy is restricted to in-frame clones and leaves out a portion. The data contain about 160,000 clones, 65% of them singletons. Study results and limitations: Alopecia totalis/universalis scalp especially showed more expanded CD8+ clones than normal scalp.

V and J are TRBV11-1 and TRBJ1-1; D is ambiguous. The sample in question was CD4+ T cells sorted from blood, obtained at week 4, from a patient treated with tofacitinib. The sequence came from a human donor with alopecia areata. The CDR3 sequence is CASSLLNTEAFF. The CDR3 region has the DNA TGTGCCAGCAGCTTACTGAACACTGAAGCTTTCTTT.